This T cell receptor (beta chain) was captured in a study of blood T cell repertoires in COVID-19. Using immunoSEQ multiplex PCR, the repertoire was profiled, and TCRdb retains in-frame clones only, with some absent. The repertoire includes about 210,000 clones, 70% to 90% of them detected once, and about 9% sits in the top ten. The receptor was derived from a man aged 40-55 years who had recovered from COVID-19. Specimen: PBMCs or T cells enriched from blood (not recorded which).

In nucleotides, the CDR3 is TGTGCCAGCAGCGCGGGACTAGCGGGAGGGTATGAGCAGTTCTTC. This encodes CASSAGLAGGYEQFF. The chain couples TRBV9 to TRBJ2-1; 16 bases map to TRBD2. Germline values: CDR1 SGDLS, CDR2 YYNGEE. Losses at the gene ends were 3 bases for V and 8 bases for J; bases not matched to a gene: 2. The length of the CDR3 is 15 residues.